This T cell receptor (beta chain) was observed in a study of T cells in lung cancer brain metastases. Study overall: About 85% of the 20 patients had smoked, with a median of 40 pack-years.

CDR1 and CDR2 from the germline V gene are MRHNA and SNTAGT. Trimming removed 2 bases at V and 4 bases at J, with 11 bases between. There are 14 residues in the CDR3. Genomic DNA input was roughly 2 to 5.5 ug, equal within pairs. Some clones are missing from TCRdb's copy, which holds only in-frame ones; the method was immunoSEQ multiplex PCR. The sample yields around 6,600 clones, roughly 85% seen once. Patients had resection for synchronous oligometastatic disease or delayed recurrence of a solitary brain metastasis. Source material: tumor tissue from the primary lung tumor. The chain combines TRBV6-4 with TRBJ1-2; D unclear. This receptor was obtained from a man aged 45-65 years with non-small cell lung cancer. The chain's CDR3 is CASSDTVSGYGYTF. Here the CDR3 DNA reads TGTGCCAGCAGTGACACAGTGTCAGGCTATGGCTACACCTTC.